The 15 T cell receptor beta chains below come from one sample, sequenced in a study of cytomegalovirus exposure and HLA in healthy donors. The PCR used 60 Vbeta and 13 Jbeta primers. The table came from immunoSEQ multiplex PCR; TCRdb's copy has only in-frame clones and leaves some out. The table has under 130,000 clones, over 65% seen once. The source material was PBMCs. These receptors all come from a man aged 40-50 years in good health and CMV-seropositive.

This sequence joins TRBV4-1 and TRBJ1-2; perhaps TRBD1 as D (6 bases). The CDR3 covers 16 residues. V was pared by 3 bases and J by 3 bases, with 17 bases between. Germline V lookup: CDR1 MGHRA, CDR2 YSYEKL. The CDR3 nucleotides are TGCGCCAGCAGCCACCCCCCGAACAGGGCCGACTATGGCTACACCTTC. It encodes CASSHPPNRADYGYTF.

CDR3 amino acids: CASSFWTSGGSYEQYF. CDR3 DNA sequence: TGTGCCAGCAGCTTCTGGACTAGCGGGGGGTCCTACGAGCAGTACTTC. The rearrangement links TRBV7-9 to TRBJ2-7; 14 positions agree with TRBD2. The CDR3 consists of 16 residues. CDR1 is SEHNR, CDR2 FQNEAQ, per germline (reference sequence). V lost 3 bases and J lost 1; bases outside the gene matches: 2.

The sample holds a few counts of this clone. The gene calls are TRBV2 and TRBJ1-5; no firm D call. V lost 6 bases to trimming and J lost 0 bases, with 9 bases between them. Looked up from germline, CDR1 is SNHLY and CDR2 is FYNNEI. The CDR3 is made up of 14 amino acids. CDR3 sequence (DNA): TGTGCCAGCAGGGGGAGGTATAGCAATCAGCCCCAGCATTTT. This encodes CASRGRYSNQPQHF.

CDR3 nucleotides: TGTGCCACCAGCAGATCCCAAAGGGACAGGGGTGAAAAACTGTTTTTT. Translation: CATSRSQRDRGEKLFF. This chain uses TRBV15 with TRBJ1-4; 10 bases match TRBD1. Looked up from germline, CDR1 is LNHNV and CDR2 is YYDKDF (reference sequence). Trimming removed 2 bases from V and 7 bases from J; junction bases left unmatched: 7. The CDR3 is 16 residues long.

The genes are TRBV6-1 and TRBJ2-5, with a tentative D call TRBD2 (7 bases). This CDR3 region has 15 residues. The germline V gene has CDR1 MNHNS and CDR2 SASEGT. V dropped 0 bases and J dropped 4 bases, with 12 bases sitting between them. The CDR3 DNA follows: TGTGCCAGCAGTGAAGCGCGGGGGCAGGGAGAGACCCAGTACTTC. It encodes CASSEARGQGETQYF.

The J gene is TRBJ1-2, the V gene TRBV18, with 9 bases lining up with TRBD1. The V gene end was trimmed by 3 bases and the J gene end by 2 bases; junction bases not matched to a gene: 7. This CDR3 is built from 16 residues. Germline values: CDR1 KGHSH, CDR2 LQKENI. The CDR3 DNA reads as TGTGCCAGCTCACCTCAATTCGGACAGGGGAACTATGGCTACACCTTC. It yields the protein CASSPQFGQGNYGYTF.

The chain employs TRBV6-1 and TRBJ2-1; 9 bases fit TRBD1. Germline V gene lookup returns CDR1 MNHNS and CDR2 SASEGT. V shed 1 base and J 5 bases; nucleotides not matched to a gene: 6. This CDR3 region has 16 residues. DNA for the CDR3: TGTGCCAGCAGTGAAGACACCGGGACAGGGAACAATGAGCAGTTCTTC. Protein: CASSEDTGTGNNEQFF.

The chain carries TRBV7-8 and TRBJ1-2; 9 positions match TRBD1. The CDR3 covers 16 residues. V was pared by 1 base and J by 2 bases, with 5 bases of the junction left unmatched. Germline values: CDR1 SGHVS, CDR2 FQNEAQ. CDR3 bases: TGTGCCAGCAGCTTAGAAGGACAGGGGACAAACTATGGCTACACCTTC. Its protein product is CASSLEGQGTNYGYTF. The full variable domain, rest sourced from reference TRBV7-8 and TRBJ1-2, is GAGVSQSPRYKVAKRGQDVALRCDPISGHVSLFWYQQALGQGPEFLTYFQNEAQLDKSGLPSDRFFAERPEGSVSTLKIQRTQQEDSAVYLCASSLEGQGTNYGYTFGSGTRLTVV.

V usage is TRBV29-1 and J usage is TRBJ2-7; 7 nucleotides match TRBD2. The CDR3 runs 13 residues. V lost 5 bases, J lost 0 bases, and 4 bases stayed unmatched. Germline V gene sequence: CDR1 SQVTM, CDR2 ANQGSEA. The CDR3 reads CSVRASGSYEQYF. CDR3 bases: TGCAGCGTTAGGGCTAGCGGCTCCTACGAGCAGTACTTC.

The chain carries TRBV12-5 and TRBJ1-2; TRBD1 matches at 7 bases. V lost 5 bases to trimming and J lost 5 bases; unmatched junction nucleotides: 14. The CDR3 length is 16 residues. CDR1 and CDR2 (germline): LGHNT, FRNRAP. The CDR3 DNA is TGTGCTAGTGGTCAAACATCAGGGGGAACTACGTATGGCTACACCTTC. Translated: CASGQTSGGTTYGYTF.

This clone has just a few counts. The CDR3 reads CASSSFFWGQNTEAFF. CDR3 sequence (DNA): TGTGCCAGTAGTTCATTTTTTTGGGGGCAGAACACTGAAGCTTTCTTT. This chain joins TRBV19 and TRBJ1-1, with a possible D match to TRBD1 (6 bases). Germline V gives CDR1 LNHDA, CDR2 SQIVND (reference sequence). Trimming shortened V by 5 bases and J by 1 base, and 17 bases separated the two germline ends. CDR3 size: 16 residues.

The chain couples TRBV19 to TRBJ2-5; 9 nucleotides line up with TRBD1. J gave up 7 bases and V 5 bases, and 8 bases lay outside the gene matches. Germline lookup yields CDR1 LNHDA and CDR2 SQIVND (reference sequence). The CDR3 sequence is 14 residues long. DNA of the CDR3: TGTGCCAGTAGTTTCCCGGGACAGGGAGCGACCCAGTACTTC. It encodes CASSFPGQGATQYF.

CDR3 loop: CASSKAGQGPTLGYEQYF. CDR3 DNA: TGTGCCAGCAGCAAAGCGGGACAGGGACCAACCTTGGGCTACGAGCAGTACTTC. This chain connects TRBV21-1 to TRBJ2-7; the table's D call, TRBD1, has no DNA check behind it. TRBV21-1 is recorded as a pseudogene. The length of the CDR3 is 18 residues.

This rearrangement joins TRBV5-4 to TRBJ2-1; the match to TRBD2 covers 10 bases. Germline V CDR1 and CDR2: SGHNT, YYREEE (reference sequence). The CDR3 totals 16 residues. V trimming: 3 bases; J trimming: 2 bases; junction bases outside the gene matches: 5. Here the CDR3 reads CASSSGLADPYNEQFF. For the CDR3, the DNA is TGTGCCAGCAGCTCAGGACTAGCGGACCCCTACAATGAGCAGTTCTTC.

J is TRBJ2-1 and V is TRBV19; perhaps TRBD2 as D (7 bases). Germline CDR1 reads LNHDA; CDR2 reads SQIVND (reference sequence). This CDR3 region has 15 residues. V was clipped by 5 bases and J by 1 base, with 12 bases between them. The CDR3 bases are TGTGCCAGTAGTGTGGCGGGGGCTTCCTACAATGAGCAGTTCTTC. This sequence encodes CASSVAGASYNEQFF.